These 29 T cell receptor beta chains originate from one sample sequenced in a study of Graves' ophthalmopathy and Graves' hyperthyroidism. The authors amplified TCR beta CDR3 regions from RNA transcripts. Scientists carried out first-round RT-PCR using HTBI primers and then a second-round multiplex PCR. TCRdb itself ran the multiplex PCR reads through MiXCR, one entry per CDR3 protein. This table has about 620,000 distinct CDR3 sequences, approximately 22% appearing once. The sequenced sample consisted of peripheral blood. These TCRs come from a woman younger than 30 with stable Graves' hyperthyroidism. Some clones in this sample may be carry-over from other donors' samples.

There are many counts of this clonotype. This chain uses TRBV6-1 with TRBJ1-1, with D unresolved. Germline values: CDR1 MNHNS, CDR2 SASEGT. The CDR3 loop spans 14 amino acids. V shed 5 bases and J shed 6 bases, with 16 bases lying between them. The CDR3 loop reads CASSPPSLNSEAFF. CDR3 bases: TGTGCCAGCAGTCCCCCCTCACTAAACTCTGAAGCTTTCTTT.

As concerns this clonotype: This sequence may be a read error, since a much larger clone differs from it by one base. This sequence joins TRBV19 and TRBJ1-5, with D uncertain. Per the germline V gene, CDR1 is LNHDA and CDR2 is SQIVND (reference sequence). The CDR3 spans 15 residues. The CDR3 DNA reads TGTGCCAGTAGTATTGGAGCAATGAGCAATCAGCCCCATCATTTT. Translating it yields CASSIGAMSNQPHHF.

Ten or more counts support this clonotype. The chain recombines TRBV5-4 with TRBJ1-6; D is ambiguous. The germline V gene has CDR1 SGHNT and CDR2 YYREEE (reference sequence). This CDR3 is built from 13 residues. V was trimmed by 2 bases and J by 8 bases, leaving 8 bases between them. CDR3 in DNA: TGTGCCAGCAGCTTCAAAACAGATTCACCCCTCCACTTT. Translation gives CASSFKTDSPLHF.

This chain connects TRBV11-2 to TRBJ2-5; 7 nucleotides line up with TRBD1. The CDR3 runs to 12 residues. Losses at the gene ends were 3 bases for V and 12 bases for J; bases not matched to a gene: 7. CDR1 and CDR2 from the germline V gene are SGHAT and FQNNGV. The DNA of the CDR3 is TGTGCCAGCAGCTTCGCCGGGACAGCAGAGTACTTC. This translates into CASSFAGTAEYF.

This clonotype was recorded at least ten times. The CDR3 protein is CASSLAVGLGNTEAFF. The CDR3 DNA sequence: TGCGCCAGCAGCTTGGCTGTCGGTCTAGGGAACACTGAAGCTTTCTTT. The chain links TRBV5-1 to TRBJ1-1; D gene unclear. CDR3 length: 16 residues. CDR1 SGHRS and CDR2 YFSETQ come from the germline V gene. V lost 0 bases to trimming and J lost 1 base, with 13 bases between them.

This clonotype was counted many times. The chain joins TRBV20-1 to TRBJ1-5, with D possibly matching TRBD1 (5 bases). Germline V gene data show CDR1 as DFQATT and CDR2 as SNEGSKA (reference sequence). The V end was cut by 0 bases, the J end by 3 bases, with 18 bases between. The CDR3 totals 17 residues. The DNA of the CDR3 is TGCAGTGCTAGAGAGTTTTCGAGCAGGGACGCCAATCAGCCCCAGCATTTT. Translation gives CSAREFSSRDANQPQHF.

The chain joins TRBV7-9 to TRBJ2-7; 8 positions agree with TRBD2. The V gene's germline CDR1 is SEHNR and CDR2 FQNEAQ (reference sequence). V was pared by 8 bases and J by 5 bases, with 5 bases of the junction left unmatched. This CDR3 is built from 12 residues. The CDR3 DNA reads TGTGCCAGCGCCCCGGGGGGGGACGAGCAGTACTTC. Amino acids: CASAPGGDEQYF.

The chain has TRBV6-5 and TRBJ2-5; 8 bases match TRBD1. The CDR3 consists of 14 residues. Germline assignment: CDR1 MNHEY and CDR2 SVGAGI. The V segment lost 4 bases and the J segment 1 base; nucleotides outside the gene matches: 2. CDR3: CASSWGQAQETQYF. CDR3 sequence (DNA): TGTGCCAGCAGTTGGGGACAGGCCCAAGAGACCCAGTACTTC.

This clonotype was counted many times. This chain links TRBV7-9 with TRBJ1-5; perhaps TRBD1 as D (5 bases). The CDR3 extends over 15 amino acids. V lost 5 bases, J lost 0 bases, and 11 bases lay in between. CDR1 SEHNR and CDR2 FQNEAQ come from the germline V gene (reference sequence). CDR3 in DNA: TGTGCCAGCAGCCCCGGGACGTTTAGCAATCAGCCCCAGCATTTT. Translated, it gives CASSPGTFSNQPQHF.

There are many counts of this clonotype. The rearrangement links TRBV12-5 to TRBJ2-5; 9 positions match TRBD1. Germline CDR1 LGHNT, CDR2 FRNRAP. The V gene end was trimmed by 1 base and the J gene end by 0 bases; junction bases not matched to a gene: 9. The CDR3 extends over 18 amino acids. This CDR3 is CASGLGGQGRGYQETQYF. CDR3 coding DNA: TGTGCTAGTGGTTTGGGGGGACAGGGAAGAGGGTACCAAGAGACCCAGTACTTC.

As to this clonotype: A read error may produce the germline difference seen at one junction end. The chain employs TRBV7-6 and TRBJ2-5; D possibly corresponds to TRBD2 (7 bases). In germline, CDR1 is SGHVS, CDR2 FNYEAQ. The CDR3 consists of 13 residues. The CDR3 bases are TGTGCCAGCGCGGGGGCTCGGTACAATGAGCAGTCCTTC. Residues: CASAGARYNEQSF.

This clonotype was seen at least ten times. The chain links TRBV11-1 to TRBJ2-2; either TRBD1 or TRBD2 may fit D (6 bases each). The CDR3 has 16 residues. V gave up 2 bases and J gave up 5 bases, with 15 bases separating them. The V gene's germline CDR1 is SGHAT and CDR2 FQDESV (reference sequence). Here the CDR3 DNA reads TGTGCCAGCAGCTTATCAACAGGGAGGAGTACCGGGGAGCTGTTTTTT. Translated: CASSLSTGRSTGELFF.

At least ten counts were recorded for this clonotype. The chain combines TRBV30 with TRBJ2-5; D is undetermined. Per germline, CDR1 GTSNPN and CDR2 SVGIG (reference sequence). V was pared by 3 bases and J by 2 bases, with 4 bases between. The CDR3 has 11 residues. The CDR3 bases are TGTGCCTGGAGGCCTCAAGAGACCCAGTACTTC. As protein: CAWRPQETQYF.

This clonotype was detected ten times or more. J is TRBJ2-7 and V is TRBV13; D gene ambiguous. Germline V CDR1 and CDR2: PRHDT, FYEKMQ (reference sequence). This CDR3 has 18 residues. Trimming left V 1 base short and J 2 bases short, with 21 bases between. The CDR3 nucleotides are TGTGCCAGCAGCTTAGATACTCGTTTAGGGCAGTCACCCTACGAGCAGTACTTC. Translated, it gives CASSLDTRLGQSPYEQYF.

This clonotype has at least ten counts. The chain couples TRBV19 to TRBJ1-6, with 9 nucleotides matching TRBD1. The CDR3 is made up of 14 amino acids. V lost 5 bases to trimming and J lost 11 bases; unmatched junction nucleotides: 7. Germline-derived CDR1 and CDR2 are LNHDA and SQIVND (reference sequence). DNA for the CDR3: TGTGCCAGTAGTCCTGGGACAGGGTTAACACCCCTCCACTTT. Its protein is CASSPGTGLTPLHF.

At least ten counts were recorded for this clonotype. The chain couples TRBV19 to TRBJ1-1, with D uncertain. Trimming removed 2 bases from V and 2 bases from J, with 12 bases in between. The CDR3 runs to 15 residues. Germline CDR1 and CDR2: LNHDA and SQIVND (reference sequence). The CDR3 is CASSIPLGRNTEAFF. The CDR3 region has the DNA TGTGCCAGTAGTATACCTCTTGGCAGAAACACTGAAGCTTTCTTT.

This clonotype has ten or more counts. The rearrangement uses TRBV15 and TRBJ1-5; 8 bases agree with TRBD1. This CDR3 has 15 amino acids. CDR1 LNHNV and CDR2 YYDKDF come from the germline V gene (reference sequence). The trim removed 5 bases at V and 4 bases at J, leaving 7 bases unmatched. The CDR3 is CATSAPRDRNQPQHF. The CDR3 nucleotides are TGTGCCACCAGCGCGCCCCGGGACAGGAATCAGCCCCAGCATTTT.

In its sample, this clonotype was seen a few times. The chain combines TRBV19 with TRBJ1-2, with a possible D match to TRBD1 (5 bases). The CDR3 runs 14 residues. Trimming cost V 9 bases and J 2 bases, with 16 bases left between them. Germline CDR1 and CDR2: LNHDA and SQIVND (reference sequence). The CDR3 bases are TGTGCCAGCAGGGAAGTAAGGCGGAACTATGGCTACACCTTC. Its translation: CASREVRRNYGYTF.

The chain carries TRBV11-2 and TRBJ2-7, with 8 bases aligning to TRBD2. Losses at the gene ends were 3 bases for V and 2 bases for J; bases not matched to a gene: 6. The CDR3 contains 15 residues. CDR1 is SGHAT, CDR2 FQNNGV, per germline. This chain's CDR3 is CASSFGGGGAYEQYF. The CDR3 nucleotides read TGTGCCAGCAGCTTCGGGGGGGGCGGGGCCTACGAGCAGTACTTC.

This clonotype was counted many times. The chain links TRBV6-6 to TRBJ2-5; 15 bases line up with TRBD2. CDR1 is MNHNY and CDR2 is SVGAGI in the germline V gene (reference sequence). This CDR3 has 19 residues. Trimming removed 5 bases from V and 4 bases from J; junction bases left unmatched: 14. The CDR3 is CASSRTPTTGLAGGETQYF. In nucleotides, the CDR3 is TGTGCCAGCAGTCGAACCCCCACCACGGGACTAGCGGGAGGAGAGACCCAGTACTTC.

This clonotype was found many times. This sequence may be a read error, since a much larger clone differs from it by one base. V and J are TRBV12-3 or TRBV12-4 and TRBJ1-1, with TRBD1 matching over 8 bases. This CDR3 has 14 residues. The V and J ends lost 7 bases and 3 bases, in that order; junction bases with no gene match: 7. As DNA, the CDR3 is TGTGCCAGCAACCCAGGACAGGGTGACACTGAAGCTTTCTTT. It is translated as CASNPGQGDTEAFF.

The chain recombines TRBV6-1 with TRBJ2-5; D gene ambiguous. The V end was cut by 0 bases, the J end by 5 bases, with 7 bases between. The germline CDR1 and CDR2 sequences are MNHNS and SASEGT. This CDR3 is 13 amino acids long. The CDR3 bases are TGTGCCAGCAGTGAAGCTGGGTCGGAGACCCAGTACTTC. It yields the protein CASSEAGSETQYF.

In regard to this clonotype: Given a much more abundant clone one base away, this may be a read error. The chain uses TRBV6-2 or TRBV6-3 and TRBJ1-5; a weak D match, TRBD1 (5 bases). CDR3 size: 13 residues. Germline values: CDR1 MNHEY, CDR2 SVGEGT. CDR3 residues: CAGSTVSNQPHHF. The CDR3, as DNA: TGTGCCGGGTCGACAGTAAGCAATCAGCCCCATCATTTT.

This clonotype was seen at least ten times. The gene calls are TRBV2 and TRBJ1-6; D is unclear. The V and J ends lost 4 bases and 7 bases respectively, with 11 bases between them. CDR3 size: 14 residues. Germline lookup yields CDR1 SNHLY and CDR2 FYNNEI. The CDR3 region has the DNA TGTGCCAGCAGTGTAATAACCCAAAATTCACCCCTCCACTTT. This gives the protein CASSVITQNSPLHF.

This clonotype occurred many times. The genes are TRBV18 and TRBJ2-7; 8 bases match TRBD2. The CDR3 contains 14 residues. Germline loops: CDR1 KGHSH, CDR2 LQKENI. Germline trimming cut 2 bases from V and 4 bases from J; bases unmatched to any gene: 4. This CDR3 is CASSPGTRGYEQYF. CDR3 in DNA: TGTGCCAGCTCACCAGGGACTAGAGGGTACGAGCAGTACTTC.

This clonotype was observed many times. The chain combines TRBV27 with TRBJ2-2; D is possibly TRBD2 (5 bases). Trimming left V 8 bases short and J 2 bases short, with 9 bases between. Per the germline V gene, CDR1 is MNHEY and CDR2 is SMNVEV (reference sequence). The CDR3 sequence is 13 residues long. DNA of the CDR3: TGTGCCAGCGAGGGCCCTAACACCGGGGAGCTGTTTTTT. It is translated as CASEGPNTGELFF.

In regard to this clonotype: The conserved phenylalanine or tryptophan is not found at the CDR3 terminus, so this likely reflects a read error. Here the CDR3 DNA reads TGTGCCAGCAGTTCGTTAGCGGGACAGGGGGGGCAGCCCCAGCATGTT. It codes for CASSSLAGQGGQPQHV. V is TRBV6-5 and J is TRBJ1-5; 11 bases align to TRBD1. Unmatched junction bases numbered 9, after V lost 4 bases and J lost 7 bases. CDR3 size: 16 residues. The germline gives CDR1 MNHEY, CDR2 SVGAGI.

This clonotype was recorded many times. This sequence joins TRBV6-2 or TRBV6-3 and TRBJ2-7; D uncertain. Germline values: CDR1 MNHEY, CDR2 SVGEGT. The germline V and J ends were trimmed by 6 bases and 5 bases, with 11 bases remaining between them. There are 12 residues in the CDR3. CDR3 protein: CASSDTSDEQYF. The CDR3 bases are TGTGCCAGCAGCGATACCTCAGACGAGCAGTACTTC.

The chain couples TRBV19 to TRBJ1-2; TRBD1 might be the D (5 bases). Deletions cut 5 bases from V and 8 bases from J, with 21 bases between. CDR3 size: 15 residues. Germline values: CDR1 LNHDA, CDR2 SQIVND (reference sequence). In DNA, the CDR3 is TGTGCCAGTAGTCGAGCCGGGACGGACCTTGTGGGCTACACCTTC. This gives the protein CASSRAGTDLVGYTF. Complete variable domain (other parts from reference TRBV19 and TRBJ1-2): DGGITQSPKYLFRKEGQNVTLSCEQNLNHDAMYWYRQDPGQGLRLIYYSQIVNDFQKGDIAEGYSVSREKKESFPLTVTSAQKNPTAFYLCASSRAGTDLVGYTFGSGTRLTVV.